Each of the 2 T cell receptor beta chains below was sequenced from the same sample in a study of blood T cell repertoires in COVID-19. Sequencing was performed with immunoSEQ multiplex PCR; in TCRdb, only in-frame clones are kept and a portion is missing. The table shows fewer than 400,000 clones, with 89% occurring only once. The sequenced material came from PBMCs or T cells enriched from blood (not recorded which). The receptors stem from a woman younger than 45 who had recovered from COVID-19.

In its sample, this clone was seen once. The genes are TRBV5-1 and TRBJ1-1, with TRBD1 as a possible D gene (5 bases). The CDR3 has 12 residues. V was shortened by 1 base and J by 8 bases, with 9 bases between the two germline ends. CDR1 and CDR2 (germline): SGHRS, YFSETQ. CDR3 DNA sequence: TGCGCCAGCAGCTTGAGGGGCGCGGAAGCTTTCTTT. Translated: CASSLRGAEAFF.

V is TRBV14 and J is TRBJ2-2, with TRBD2 matching 7 bases. This CDR3 region has 15 residues. The V segment lost 3 bases and the J segment 0 bases; nucleotides outside the gene matches: 1. The V gene's germline CDR1 is SGHDN and CDR2 FVKESK. CDR3 in amino acids: CASSHGTTNTGELFF. CDR3 coding DNA: TGTGCCAGCAGCCACGGGACTACGAACACCGGGGAGCTGTTTTTT.